This T cell receptor beta chain appears in the sequencing data of a study of blood T cell repertoires in COVID-19. The wider study: The samples span acute and convalescent COVID-19 from the United States, Italy and Spain. In each case, the material was cDNA or gDNA derived from T cells, B-cell-depleted T cells, or PBMCs.

Authors' data handling: The authors estimated nucleated cell counts from reference gene primer amplification. The method was immunoSEQ multiplex PCR; TCRdb's version includes in-frame clones alone and lacks a portion of them. V and J calls and clone size follow that table, whereas D and trimming were derived from the DNA. The repertoire holds hundreds of thousands of clones, with 70% to 90% as singletons. After removal of 7 bases from V and 6 bases from J, the junction contained 9 bases not matched to a gene. Germline V gene data show CDR1 as MNHEY and CDR2 as SMNVEV (reference sequence). The CDR3 is 15 residues long.

The sample consisted of peripheral blood. The clonotype was recovered from a middle-aged woman who had recovered from COVID-19. The V call is TRBV27, the J call TRBJ1-6; TRBD1 matches 7 bases. This chain's CDR3 is CASKPRGTVNSPLHF. CDR3 sequence (DNA): TGTGCCAGCAAACCTAGAGGGACAGTTAATTCACCCCTCCACTTT.